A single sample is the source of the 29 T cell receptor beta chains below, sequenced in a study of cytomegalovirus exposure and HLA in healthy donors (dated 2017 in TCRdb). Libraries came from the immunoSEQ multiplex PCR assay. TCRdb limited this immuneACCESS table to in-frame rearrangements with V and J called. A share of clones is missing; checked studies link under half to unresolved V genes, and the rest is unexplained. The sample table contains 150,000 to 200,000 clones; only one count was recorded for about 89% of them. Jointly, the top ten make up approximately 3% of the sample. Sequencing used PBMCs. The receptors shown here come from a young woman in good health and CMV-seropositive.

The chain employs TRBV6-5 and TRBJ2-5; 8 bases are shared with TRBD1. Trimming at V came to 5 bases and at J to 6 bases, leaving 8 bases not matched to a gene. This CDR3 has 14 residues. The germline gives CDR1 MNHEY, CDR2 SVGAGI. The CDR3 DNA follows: TGTGCCAGCAGTCAAGACAGGGGTTTGAAGACCCAGTACTTC. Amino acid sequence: CASSQDRGLKTQYF.

DNA of the CDR3: TGTGCCAGCAGCTTAGCGGGCTCTAGCACAGATACGCAGTATTTT. It yields the protein CASSLAGSSTDTQYF. The chain is built from TRBV5-4 and TRBJ2-3; possibly TRBD2 for D (6 bases). CDR3 length: 15 residues. Germline lookup yields CDR1 SGHNT and CDR2 YYREEE (reference sequence). V lost 2 bases, J lost 0 bases, and 10 bases lay in between.

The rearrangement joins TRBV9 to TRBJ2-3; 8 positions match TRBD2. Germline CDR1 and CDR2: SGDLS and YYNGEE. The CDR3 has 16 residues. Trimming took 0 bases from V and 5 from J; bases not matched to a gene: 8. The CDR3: CASSVAGRGVKDTQYF. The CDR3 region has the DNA TGTGCCAGCAGCGTAGCCGGGCGGGGGGTGAAAGATACGCAGTATTTT.

CDR3 bases: TGTGCCAGCAGCTTGGGAGGGTCTAACTATGGCTACACCTTC. Translating gives CASSLGGSNYGYTF. The chain joins TRBV5-8 to TRBJ1-2; no firm D call. Germline CDR1 SGHTS, CDR2 YDEGEE. There are 14 residues in the CDR3. V lost 0 bases and J lost 0, with 6 bases in between.

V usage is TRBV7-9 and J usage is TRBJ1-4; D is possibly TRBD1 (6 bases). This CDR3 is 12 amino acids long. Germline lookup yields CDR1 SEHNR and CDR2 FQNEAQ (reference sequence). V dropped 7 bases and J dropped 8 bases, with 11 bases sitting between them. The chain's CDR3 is CASTSRGEKLFF. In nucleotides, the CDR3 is TGTGCCAGCACCTCCAGGGGCGAAAAACTGTTTTTT.

The CDR3 coding sequence is TGTGCCATCAGTGACATAGCGGGAGCGTCCGGGGAGCTGTTTTTT. Its translation: CAISDIAGASGELFF. The chain is built from TRBV10-3 and TRBJ2-2; 9 bases map to TRBD2. CDR1 is ENHRY, CDR2 SYGVKD, per germline. CDR3 length: 15 residues. With V trimmed by 3 bases and J by 6 bases, 5 bases remained unmatched.

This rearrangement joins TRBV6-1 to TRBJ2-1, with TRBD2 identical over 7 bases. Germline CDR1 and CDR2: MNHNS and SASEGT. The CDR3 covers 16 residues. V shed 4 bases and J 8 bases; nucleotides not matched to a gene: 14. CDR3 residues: CASSARDYPRGHEQFF. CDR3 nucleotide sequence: TGTGCCAGCAGTGCCCGGGACTACCCTCGAGGGCATGAGCAGTTCTTC.

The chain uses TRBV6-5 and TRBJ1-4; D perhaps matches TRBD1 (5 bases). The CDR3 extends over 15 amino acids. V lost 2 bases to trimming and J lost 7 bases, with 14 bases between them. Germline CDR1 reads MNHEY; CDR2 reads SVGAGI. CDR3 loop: CASSYDPGRSEKLFF. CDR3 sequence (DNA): TGTGCCAGCAGTTACGACCCAGGGCGGAGTGAAAAACTGTTTTTT.

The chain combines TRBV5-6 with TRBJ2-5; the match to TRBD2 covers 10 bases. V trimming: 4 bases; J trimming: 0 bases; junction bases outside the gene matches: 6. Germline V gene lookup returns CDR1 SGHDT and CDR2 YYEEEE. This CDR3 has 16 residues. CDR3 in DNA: TGTGCCAGCAGCGCGTCTAGCGGGAGCAACCAAGAGACCCAGTACTTC. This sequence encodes CASSASSGSNQETQYF.

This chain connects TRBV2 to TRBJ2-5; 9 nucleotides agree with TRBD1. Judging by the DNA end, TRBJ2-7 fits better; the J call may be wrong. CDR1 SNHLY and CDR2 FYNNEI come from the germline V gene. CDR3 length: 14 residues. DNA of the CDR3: TGTGCCAGCAATAGGGACAGGGTGTCCTACGAGCAGTACTTC. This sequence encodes CASNRDRVSYEQYF.

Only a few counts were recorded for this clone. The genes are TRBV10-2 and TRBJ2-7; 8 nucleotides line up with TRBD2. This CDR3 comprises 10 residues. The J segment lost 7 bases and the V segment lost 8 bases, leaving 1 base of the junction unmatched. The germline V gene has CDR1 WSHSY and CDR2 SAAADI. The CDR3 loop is CASGTREQYF. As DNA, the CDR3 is TGCGCCAGCGGGACTAGGGAGCAGTACTTC.

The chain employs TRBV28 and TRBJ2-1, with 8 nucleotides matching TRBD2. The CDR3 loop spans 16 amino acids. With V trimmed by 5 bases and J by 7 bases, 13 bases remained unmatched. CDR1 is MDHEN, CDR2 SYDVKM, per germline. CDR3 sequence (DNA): TGTGCCAGCAGTCCCAATGCAGCGGGAGTCGTGAATGAGCAGTTCTTC. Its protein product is CASSPNAAGVVNEQFF.

CDR3 sequence reads: CASSGRTGGYEQYF. The CDR3 DNA reads TGTGCCAGCAGTGGCAGGACAGGGGGATACGAGCAGTACTTC. The chain joins TRBV2 to TRBJ2-7, with 10 nucleotides matching TRBD1. The V gene end was trimmed by 4 bases and the J gene end by 4 bases; junction bases not matched to a gene: 4. The CDR3 spans 14 residues. Per the germline V gene, CDR1 is SNHLY and CDR2 is FYNNEI.

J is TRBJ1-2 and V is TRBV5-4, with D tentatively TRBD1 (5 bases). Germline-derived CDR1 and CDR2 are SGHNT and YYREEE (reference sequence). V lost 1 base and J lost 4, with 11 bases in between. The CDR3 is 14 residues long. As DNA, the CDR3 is TGTGCCAGCAGCTTGATGGAACAGGCCTATGGCTACACCTTC. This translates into CASSLMEQAYGYTF.

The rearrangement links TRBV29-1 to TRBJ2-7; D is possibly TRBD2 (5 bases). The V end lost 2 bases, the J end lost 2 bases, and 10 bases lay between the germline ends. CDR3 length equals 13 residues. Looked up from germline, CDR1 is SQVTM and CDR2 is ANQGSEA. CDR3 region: CSVESSGTYEQYF. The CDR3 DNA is TGCAGCGTTGAATCCAGCGGAACCTACGAGCAGTACTTC.

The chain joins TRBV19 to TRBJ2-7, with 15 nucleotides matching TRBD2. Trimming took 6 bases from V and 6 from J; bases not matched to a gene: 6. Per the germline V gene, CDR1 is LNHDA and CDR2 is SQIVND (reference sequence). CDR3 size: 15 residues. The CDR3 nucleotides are TGTGCCAGTAGCCACCGGACTAGCGGGAGGGTCGAGCAGTACTTC. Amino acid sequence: CASSHRTSGRVEQYF.

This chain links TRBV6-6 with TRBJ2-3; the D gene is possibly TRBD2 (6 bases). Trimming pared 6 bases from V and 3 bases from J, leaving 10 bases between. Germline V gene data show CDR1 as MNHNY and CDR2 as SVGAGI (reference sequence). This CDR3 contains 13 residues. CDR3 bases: TGTGCCAGCAGGGAGGGACCGACAGATACGCAGTATTTT. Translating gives CASREGPTDTQYF.

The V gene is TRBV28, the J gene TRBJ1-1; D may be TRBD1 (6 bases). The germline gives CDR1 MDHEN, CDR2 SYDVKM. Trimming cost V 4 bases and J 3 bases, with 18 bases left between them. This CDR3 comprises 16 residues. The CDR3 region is CASSSQDAGVDTEAFF. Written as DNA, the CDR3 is TGTGCCAGCAGTTCCCAAGACGCAGGGGTTGACACTGAAGCTTTCTTT.

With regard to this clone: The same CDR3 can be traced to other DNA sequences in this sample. The CDR3 loop is CASRGLAGYNEQFF. CDR3 nucleotides: TGTGCCAGCAGGGGACTAGCGGGCTACAATGAGCAGTTCTTC. The V gene is TRBV2, the J gene TRBJ2-1; TRBD2 matches at 12 bases. Trimming removed 6 bases from V and 3 bases from J; junction bases left unmatched: 0. Germline V gene data show CDR1 as SNHLY and CDR2 as FYNNEI. The length of the CDR3 is 14 residues.

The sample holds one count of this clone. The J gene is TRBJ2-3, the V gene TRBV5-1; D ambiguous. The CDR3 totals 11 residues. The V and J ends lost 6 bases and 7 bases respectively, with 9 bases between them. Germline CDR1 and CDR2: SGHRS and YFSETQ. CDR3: CASKTGYTQYF. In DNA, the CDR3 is TGCGCCAGCAAAACCGGGTATACGCAGTATTTT.

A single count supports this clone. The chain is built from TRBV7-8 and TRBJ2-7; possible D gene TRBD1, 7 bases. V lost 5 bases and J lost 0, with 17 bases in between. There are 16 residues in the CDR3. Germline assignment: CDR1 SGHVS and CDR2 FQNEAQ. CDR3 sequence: CASSGGTDRLSYEQYF. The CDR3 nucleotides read TGTGCCAGCAGCGGAGGGACAGACCGACTCTCCTACGAGCAGTACTTC. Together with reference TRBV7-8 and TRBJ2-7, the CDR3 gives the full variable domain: GAGVSQSPRYKVAKRGQDVALRCDPISGHVSLFWYQQALGQGPEFLTYFQNEAQLDKSGLPSDRFFAERPEGSVSTLKIQRTQQEDSAVYLCASSGGTDRLSYEQYFGPGTRLTVT.

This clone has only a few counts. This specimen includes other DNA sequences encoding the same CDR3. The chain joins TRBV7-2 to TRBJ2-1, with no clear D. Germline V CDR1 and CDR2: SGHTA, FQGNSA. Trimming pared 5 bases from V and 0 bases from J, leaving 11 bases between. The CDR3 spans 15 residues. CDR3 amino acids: CASSLSSGSYNEQFF. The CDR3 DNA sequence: TGTGCCAGCAGCCTTAGCTCGGGCTCCTACAATGAGCAGTTCTTC.

CDR3 protein: CASSVSGRGSYNEQFF. In DNA, the CDR3 is TGTGCCAGCAGCGTAAGCGGGAGAGGCTCCTACAATGAGCAGTTCTTC. The chain uses TRBV5-4 and TRBJ2-1; 8 bases line up with TRBD2. The junction had 6 bases not matched to a gene; V was cut back by 4 bases and J by 0 bases. This CDR3 comprises 16 residues. Germline lookup yields CDR1 SGHNT and CDR2 YYREEE (reference sequence).

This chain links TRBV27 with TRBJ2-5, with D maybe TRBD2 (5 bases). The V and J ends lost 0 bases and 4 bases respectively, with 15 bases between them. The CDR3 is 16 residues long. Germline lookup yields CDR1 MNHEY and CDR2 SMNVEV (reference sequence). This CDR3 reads CASSLSPGTPSETQYF. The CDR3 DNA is TGTGCCAGCAGTTTATCTCCGGGAACGCCTTCAGAGACCCAGTACTTC.

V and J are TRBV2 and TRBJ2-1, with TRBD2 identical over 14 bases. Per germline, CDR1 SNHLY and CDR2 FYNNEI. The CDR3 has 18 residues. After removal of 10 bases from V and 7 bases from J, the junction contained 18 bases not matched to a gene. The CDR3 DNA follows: TGTGCCATGCGACTGGGAGAGACTAGCGGGAGGGCCCGGAATGAGCAGTTCTTC. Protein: CAMRLGETSGRARNEQFF.

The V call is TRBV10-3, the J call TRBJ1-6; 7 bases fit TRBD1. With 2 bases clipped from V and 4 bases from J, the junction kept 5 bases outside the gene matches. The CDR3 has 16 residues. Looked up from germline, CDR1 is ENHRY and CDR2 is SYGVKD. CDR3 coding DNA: TGTGCCATCAGTGAGCAAGGGGGACAGTATAATTCACCCCTCCACTTT. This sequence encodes CAISEQGGQYNSPLHF.

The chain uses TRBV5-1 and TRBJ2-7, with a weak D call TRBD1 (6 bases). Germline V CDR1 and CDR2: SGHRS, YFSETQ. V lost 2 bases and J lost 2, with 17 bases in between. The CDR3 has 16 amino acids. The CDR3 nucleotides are TGCGCCAGCAGCTTTTTCGCACAGGGCACGGCCTACGAGCAGTACTTC. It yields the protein CASSFFAQGTAYEQYF.

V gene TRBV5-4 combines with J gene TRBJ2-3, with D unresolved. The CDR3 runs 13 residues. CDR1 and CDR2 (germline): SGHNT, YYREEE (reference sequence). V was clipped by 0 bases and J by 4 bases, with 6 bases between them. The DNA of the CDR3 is TGTGCCAGCAGCTTGGGTCAGGCAGATACGCAGTATTTT. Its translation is CASSLGQADTQYF.

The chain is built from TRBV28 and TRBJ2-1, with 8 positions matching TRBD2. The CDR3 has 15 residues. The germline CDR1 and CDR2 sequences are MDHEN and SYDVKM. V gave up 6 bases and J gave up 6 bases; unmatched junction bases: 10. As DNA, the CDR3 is TGTGCCAGCAGGTACGGGGCGGGAGGAATCAATGAGCAGTTCTTC. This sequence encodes CASRYGAGGINEQFF. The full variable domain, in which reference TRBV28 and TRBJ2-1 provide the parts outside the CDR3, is DVKVTQSSRYLVKRTGEKVFLECVQDMDHENMFWYRQDPGLGLRLIYFSYDVKMKEKGDIPEGYSVSREKKERFSLILESASTNQTSMYLCASRYGAGGINEQFFGPGTRLTVL.